One and the same sample provided the 10 T cell receptor beta chains below, sequenced in a study of blood T cell repertoires in COVID-19. The data were produced by immunoSEQ multiplex PCR, yet TCRdb's version contains in-frame clones alone and is incomplete. The profile covers a few hundred thousand clones, with roughly 84% appearing a single time and roughly 3.6% taken by the ten largest. Material: PBMCs or T cells enriched from blood (not recorded which). These receptors all stem from a man in his fifties who had recovered from COVID-19.

The chain combines TRBV28 with TRBJ2-2; 8 nucleotides match TRBD2. This CDR3 contains 17 residues. The germline V gene has CDR1 MDHEN and CDR2 SYDVKM. V lost 5 bases, J lost 3 bases, and 11 bases stayed unmatched. The CDR3 DNA reads as TGTGCCAGCAGTCTTCCCCTTCCGGGGGGGTACACCGGGGAGCTGTTTTTT. Protein: CASSLPLPGGYTGELFF.

CDR3 protein: CASLPAPGTSGTYNEQFF. CDR3 in DNA: TGTGCCAGCCTTCCCGCCCCGGGGACTAGCGGGACCTACAATGAGCAGTTCTTC. This chain uses TRBV7-8 with TRBJ2-1, with 13 bases identical to TRBD2. The CDR3 totals 18 residues. CDR1 is SGHVS, CDR2 FQNEAQ, per germline. The V and J ends lost 8 bases and 2 bases, in that order; junction bases with no gene match: 12.

The V call is TRBV28, the J call TRBJ1-5; 12 nucleotides match TRBD1. Germline CDR1 reads MDHEN; CDR2 reads SYDVKM. The CDR3 is made up of 20 amino acids. V was clipped by 4 bases and J by 0 bases; unmatched bases: 13. The CDR3 region has the DNA TGTGCCAGCAGTTCTCCTACGCCGGGACAGGGGGCCCTTAGCAATCAGCCCCAGCATTTT. The encoded protein is CASSSPTPGQGALSNQPQHF.

This sequence joins TRBV19 and TRBJ1-6, with 10 bases that match TRBD1. Germline V lookup: CDR1 LNHDA, CDR2 SQIVND (reference sequence). The CDR3 is made up of 11 amino acids. The V segment lost 10 bases and the J segment 14 bases; nucleotides outside the gene matches: 5. The CDR3 DNA follows: TGTGCCACCCTAGGACAGGGGGCCCTCCACTTT. This sequence encodes CATLGQGALHF.

In regard to this clone: The same CDR3 is also encoded by other DNA sequences in this sample. The chain is built from TRBV18 and TRBJ2-1, with 11 positions matching TRBD2. The V gene end was trimmed by 1 base and the J gene end by 3 bases; junction bases not matched to a gene: 2. CDR3 length equals 16 residues. From germline, CDR1 is KGHSH and CDR2 LQKENI. In nucleotides, the CDR3 is TGTGCCAGCTCACCACGAACTAGCGGGAGCTACAATGAGCAGTTCTTC. Its translation: CASSPRTSGSYNEQFF.

The chain joins TRBV7-2 to TRBJ2-7; 7 bases are shared with TRBD1. Germline CDR1 and CDR2: SGHTA and FQGNSA. This CDR3 comprises 15 residues. With V trimmed by 9 bases and J by 2 bases, 13 bases remained unmatched. The CDR3 DNA follows: TGTGCCAGTAAGCGAACCGGGACAGACCCCTACGAGCAGTACTTC. Its translation is CASKRTGTDPYEQYF.

V gene TRBV19 combines with J gene TRBJ2-7; D is unresolved. CDR1 is LNHDA and CDR2 is SQIVND in the germline V gene (reference sequence). Trimming stripped 3 bases from V and 1 base from J, with 10 bases between. The CDR3 length is 14 residues. Here the CDR3 reads CASSITSSSYEQYF. Written as DNA, the CDR3 is TGTGCCAGTAGTATTACATCCAGTTCCTACGAGCAGTACTTC.

The chain uses TRBV6-1 and TRBJ2-7; a possible D gene is TRBD2 (7 bases). CDR3 length: 16 amino acids. The germline CDR1 and CDR2 sequences are MNHNS and SASEGT. V lost 4 bases and J 1 base, leaving 17 bases between the germline ends. The CDR3 nucleotides are TGTGCCAGCAGTGCTCGAGGGGGGGCAGTATCCTACGAGCAGTACTTC. Translating it yields CASSARGGAVSYEQYF.

V usage is TRBV19 and J usage is TRBJ1-4, with 9 bases lining up with TRBD1. With 7 bases clipped from V and 8 bases from J, the junction kept 17 bases outside the gene matches. This CDR3 region has 17 residues. Germline loops: CDR1 LNHDA, CDR2 SQIVND (reference sequence). CDR3 loop: CASTPHPGQGLFEKLFF. The CDR3 bases are TGTGCCAGTACCCCACATCCGGGACAGGGTCTCTTCGAAAAACTGTTTTTT.

V is TRBV5-6 and J is TRBJ1-3, with D possibly TRBD1 on 6 matching bases. The CDR3 runs 16 residues. The V end lost 0 bases, the J end lost 2 bases, and 12 bases lay between the germline ends. The germline V gene has CDR1 SGHDT and CDR2 YYEEEE. This CDR3 reads CASSLVAGATGNTIYF. DNA for the CDR3: TGTGCCAGCAGCTTGGTCGCAGGGGCGACTGGAAACACCATATATTTT.